This T cell receptor beta chain was obtained from a study of T-cell reconstitution after alpha-beta-depleted transplantation in children. The CDR3 contains 16 residues. V lost 2 bases and J lost 1, with 12 bases in between. Germline V gene sequence: CDR1 SGHNT, CDR2 YYREEE (reference sequence). Remarks on this clonotype: Its antigen is still unknown.

The authors prepared the TCRbeta library with unique molecular identifiers. TCRdb fed the PCR reads into MiXCR, producing one record per CDR3 protein. The sample has 300,000 to 350,000 distinct CDR3 sequences, 16% seen once; the top ten hold approximately 44%. Findings and caveats of the study: It was reported that alpha-beta T cells came from several hundred expanded graft clones (about two months after transplant).

The material sequenced was PBMCs, mostly from graft donor cells, taken 360 days after TCRalphabeta/CD19-depleted stem cell transplant. The genes are TRBV5-4 and TRBJ2-2, with D possibly matching TRBD1 (6 bases). This clonotype was obtained from a male patient between 2 and 10 years old who had a stem cell transplant for acute lymphoblastic leukemia, so the T cells may come from the graft donor. The CDR3: CASSFGQGRNTGELFF. In DNA, the CDR3 is TGTGCCAGCAGCTTCGGCCAGGGGAGGAACACCGGGGAGCTGTTTTTT.